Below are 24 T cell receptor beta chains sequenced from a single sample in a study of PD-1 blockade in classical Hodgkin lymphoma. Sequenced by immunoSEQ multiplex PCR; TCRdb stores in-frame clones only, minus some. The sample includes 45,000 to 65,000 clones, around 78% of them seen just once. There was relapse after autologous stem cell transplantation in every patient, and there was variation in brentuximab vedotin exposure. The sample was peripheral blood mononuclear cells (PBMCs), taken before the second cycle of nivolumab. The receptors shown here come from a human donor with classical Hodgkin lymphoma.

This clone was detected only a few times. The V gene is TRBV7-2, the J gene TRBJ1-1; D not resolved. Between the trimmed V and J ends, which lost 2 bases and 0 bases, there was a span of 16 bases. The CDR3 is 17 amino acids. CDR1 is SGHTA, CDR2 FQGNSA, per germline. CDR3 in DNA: TGTGCCAGCAGCTTATCTACCTACGGAAATATGAACACTGAAGCTTTCTTT. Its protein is CASSLSTYGNMNTEAFF.

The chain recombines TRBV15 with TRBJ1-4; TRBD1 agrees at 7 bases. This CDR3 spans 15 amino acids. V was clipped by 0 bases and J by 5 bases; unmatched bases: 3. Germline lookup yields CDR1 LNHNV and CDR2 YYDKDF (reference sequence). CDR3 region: CATSREKTGNEKLFF. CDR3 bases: TGTGCCACCAGCAGAGAAAAGACAGGGAATGAAAAACTGTTTTTT.

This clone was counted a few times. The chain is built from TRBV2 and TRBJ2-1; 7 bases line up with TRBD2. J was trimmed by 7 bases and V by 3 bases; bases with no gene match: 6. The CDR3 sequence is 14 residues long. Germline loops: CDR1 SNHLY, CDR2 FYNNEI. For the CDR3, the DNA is TGTGCCAGCAGTGATAGGACTAGTATGAATGAGCAGTTCTTC. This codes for CASSDRTSMNEQFF.

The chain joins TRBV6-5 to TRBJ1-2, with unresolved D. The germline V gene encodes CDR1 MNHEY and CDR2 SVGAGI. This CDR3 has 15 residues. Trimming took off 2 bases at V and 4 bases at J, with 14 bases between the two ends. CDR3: CASSYLSLGPYGYTF. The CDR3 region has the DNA TGTGCCAGCAGTTACCTCTCTCTCGGGCCCTATGGCTACACCTTC.

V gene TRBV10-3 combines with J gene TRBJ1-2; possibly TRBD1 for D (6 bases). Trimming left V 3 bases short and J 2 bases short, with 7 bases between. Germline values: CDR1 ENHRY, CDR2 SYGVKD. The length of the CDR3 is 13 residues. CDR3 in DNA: TGTGCCATCAGTGATGGACAGAACTATGGCTACACCTTC. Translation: CAISDGQNYGYTF.

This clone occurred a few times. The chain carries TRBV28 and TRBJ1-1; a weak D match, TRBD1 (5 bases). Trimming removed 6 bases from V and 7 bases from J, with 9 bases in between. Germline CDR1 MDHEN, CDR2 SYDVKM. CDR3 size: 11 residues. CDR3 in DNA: TGTGCCAGCAGGAGACAGTTTGAAGCTTTCTTT. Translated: CASRRQFEAFF.

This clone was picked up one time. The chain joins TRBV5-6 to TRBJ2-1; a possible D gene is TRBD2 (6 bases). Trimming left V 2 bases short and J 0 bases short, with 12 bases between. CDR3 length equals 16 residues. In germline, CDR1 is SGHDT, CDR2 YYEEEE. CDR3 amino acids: CASSLGRGASYNEQFF. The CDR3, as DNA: TGTGCCAGCAGCTTAGGGCGGGGAGCCTCCTACAATGAGCAGTTCTTC.

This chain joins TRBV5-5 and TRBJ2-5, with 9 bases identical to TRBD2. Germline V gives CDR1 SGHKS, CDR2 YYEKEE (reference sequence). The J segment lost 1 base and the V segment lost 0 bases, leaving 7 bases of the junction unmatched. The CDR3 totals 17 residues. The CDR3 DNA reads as TGTGCCAGCAGCTTGGGGGTAGCGGGAGCCGGCCAAGAGACCCAGTACTTC. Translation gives CASSLGVAGAGQETQYF.

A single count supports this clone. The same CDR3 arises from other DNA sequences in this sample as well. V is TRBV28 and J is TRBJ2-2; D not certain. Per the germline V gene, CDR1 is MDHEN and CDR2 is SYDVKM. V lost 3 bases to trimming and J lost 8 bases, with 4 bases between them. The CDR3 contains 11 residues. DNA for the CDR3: TGTGCCAGCAGTTTGCGAGGGGAGCTGTTTTTT. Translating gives CASSLRGELFF. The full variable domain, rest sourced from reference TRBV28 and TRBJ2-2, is DVKVTQSSRYLVKRTGEKVFLECVQDMDHENMFWYRQDPGLGLRLIYFSYDVKMKEKGDIPEGYSVSREKKERFSLILESASTNQTSMYLCASSLRGELFFGEGSRLTVL.

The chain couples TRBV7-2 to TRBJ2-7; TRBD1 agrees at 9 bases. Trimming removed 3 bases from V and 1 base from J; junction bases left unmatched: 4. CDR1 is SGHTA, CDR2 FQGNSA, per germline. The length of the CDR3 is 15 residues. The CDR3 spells CASSLWTGASYEQYF. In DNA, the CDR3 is TGTGCCAGCAGCTTGTGGACAGGGGCATCCTACGAGCAGTACTTC.

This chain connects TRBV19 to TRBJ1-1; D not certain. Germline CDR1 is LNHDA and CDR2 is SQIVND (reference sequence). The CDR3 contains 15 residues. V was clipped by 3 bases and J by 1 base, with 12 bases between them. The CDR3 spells CASSIVGPGNTEAFF. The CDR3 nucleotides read TGTGCCAGTAGTATTGTAGGTCCCGGGAACACTGAAGCTTTCTTT.

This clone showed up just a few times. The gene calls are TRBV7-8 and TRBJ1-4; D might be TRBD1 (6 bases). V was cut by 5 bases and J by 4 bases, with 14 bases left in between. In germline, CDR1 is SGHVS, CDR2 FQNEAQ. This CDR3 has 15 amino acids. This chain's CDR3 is CASSPTGLLNEKLFF. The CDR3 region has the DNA TGTGCCAGCAGCCCCACAGGGCTACTTAATGAAAAACTGTTTTTT.

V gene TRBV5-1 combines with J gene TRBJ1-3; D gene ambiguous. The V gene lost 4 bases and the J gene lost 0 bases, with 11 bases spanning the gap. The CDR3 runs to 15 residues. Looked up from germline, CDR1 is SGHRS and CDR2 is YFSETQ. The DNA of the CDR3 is TGCGCCAGCAGCCGCGGGGAATTCTCTGGAAACACCATATATTTT. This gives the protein CASSRGEFSGNTIYF.

CDR3 amino acids: CASSPQIRTGFGQPQHF. Written as DNA, the CDR3 is TGTGCCAGCAGCCCACAAATAAGGACAGGGTTTGGCCAGCCCCAGCATTTT. The chain carries TRBV7-2 and TRBJ1-5, with 8 bases lining up with TRBD1. V trimming: 5 bases; J trimming: 7 bases; junction bases outside the gene matches: 16. The CDR3 has 17 amino acids. Germline values: CDR1 SGHTA, CDR2 FQGNSA.

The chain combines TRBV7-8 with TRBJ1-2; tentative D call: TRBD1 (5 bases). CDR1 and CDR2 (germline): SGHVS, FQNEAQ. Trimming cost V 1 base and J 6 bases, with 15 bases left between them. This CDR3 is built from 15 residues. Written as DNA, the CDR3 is TGTGCCAGCAGCTTAGTTACGGGACTTACGGATGGCTACACCTTC. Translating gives CASSLVTGLTDGYTF.

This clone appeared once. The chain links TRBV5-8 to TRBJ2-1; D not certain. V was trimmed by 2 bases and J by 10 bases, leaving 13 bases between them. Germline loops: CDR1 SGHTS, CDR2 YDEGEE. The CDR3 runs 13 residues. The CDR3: CASSLGSLREQFF. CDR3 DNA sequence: TGTGCCAGCAGCTTAGGGTCACTGAGAGAGCAGTTCTTC.

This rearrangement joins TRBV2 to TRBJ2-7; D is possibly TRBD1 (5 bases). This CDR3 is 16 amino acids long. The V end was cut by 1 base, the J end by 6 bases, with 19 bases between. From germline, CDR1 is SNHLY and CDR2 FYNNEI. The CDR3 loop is CASSEDGAALWFEQYF. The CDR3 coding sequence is TGTGCCAGCAGTGAAGATGGGGCAGCCCTGTGGTTCGAGCAGTACTTC.

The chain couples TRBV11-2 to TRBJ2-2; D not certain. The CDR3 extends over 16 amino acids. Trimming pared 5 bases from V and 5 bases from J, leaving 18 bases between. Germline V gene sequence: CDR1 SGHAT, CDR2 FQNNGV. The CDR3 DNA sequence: TGTGCCAGCAGCCCCCTTTTCACGATACGGACCGGGGAGCTGTTTTTT. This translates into CASSPLFTIRTGELFF.

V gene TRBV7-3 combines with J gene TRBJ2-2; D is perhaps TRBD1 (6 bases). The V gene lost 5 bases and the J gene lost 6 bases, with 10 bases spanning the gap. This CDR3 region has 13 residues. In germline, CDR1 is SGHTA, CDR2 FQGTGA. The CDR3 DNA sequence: TGTGCCAGCAGCCCAACAGGGCCCGGGGAGCTGTTTTTT. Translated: CASSPTGPGELFF.

CDR3 sequence: CASSLTTPGELFF. The CDR3 coding sequence is TGTGCCAGCAGCCTAACAACACCCGGGGAGCTGTTTTTT. This chain links TRBV7-9 with TRBJ2-2; D is uncertain. Germline V lookup: CDR1 SEHNR, CDR2 FQNEAQ (reference sequence). Deletions cut 5 bases from V and 6 bases from J, with 10 bases between. The CDR3 is 13 amino acids.

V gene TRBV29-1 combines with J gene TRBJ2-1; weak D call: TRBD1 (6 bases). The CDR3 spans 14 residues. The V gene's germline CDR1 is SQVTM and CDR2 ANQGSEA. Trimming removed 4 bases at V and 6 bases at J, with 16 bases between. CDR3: CSVGLQGRPNEQFF. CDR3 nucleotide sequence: TGCAGCGTTGGGCTGCAGGGGCGTCCCAATGAGCAGTTCTTC.

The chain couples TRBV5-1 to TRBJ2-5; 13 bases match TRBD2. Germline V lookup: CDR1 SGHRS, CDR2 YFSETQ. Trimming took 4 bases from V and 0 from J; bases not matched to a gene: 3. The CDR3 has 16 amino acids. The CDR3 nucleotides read TGCGCCAGCAGCGTGGGACTAGCGGGACACCAAGAGACCCAGTACTTC. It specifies CASSVGLAGHQETQYF.

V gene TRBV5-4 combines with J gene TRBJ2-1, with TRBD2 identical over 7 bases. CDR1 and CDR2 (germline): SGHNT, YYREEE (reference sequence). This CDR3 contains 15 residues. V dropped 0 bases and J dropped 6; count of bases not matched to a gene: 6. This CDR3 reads CASSLGQRDGNEQFF. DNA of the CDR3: TGTGCCAGCAGCTTGGGCCAGCGGGATGGCAATGAGCAGTTCTTC.

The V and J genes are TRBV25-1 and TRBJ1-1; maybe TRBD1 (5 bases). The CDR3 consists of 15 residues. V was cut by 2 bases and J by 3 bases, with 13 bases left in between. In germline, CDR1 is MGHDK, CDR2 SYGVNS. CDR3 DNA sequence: TGTGCCAGCAGTGAACTGGGGCAGGGTCACACTGAAGCTTTCTTT. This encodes CASSELGQGHTEAFF.